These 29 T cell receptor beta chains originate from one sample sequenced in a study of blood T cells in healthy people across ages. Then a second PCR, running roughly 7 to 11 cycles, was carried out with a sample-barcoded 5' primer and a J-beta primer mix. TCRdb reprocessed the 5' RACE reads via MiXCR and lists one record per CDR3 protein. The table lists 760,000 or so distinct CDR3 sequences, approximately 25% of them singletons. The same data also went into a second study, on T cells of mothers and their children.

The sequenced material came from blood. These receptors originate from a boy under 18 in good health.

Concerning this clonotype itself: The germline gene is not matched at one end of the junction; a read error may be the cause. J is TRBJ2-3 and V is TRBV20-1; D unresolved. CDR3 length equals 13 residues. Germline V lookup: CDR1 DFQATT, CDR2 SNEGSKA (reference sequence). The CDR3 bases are TGCAGTGCCCCATCAACCTCGTTCGCTACGCTGTATTTT. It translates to CSAPSTSFATLYF.

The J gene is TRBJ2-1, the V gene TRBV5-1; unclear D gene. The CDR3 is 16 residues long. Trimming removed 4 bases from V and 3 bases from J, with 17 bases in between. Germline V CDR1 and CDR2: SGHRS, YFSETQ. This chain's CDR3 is CASSVDTRRNYNEQFF. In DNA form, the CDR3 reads TGCGCCAGCAGCGTTGACACTCGTCGCAACTACAATGAGCAGTTCTTC. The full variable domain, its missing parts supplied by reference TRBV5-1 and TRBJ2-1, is KAGVTQTPRYLIKTRGQQVTLSCSPISGHRSVSWYQQTPGQGLQFLFEYFSETQRNKGNFPGRFSGRQFSNSRSEMNVSTLELGDSALYLCASSVDTRRNYNEQFFGPGTRLTVL.

CDR3 DNA: TGCAGTGCTAGAGATCCTCTGCTAGCGGGAGATCTGTACGAGCAGTTCTTC. Translating it yields CSARDPLLAGDLYEQFF. The chain recombines TRBV20-1 with TRBJ2-5; 10 positions agree with TRBD2. The J call may be in error: the DNA end matches TRBJ2-1 better. This CDR3 is built from 17 residues. Germline CDR1 and CDR2: DFQATT and SNEGSKA (reference sequence).

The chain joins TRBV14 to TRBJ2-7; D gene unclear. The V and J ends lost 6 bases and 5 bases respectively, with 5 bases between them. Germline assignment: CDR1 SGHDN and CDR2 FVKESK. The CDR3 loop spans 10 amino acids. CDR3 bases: TGTGCCAGCAGGTACGACGAGCAGTACTTC. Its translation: CASRYDEQYF.

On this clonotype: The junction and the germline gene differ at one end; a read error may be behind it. In nucleotides, the CDR3 is TGTGCCAGCAGCCAAGCGGGAGGTGCCAATGTGCAGTTCTTC. Amino acids: CASSQAGGANVQFF. J is TRBJ2-1 and V is TRBV7-3; 9 nucleotides agree with TRBD2. Germline V gene sequence: CDR1 SGHTA, CDR2 FQGTGA. The CDR3 is 14 amino acids. The full variable domain, completed using reference TRBV7-3 and TRBJ2-1, is GAGVSQTPSNKVTEKGKYVELRCDPISGHTALYWYRQSLGQGPEFLIYFQGTGAADDSGLPNDRFFAVRPEGSVSTLKIQRTERGDSAVYLCASSQAGGANVQFFGPGTRLTVL.

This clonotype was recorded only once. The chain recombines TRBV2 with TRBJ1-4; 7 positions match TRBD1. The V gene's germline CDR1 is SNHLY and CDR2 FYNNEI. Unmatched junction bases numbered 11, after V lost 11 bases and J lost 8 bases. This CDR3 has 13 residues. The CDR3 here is CASVRDREEKLFF. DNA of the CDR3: TGTGCCTCCGTGCGGGACAGAGAGGAAAAACTGTTTTTT.

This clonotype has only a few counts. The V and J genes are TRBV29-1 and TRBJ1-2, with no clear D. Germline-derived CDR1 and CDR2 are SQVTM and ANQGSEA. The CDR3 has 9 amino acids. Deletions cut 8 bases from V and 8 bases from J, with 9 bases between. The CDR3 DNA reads TGCAGCACGGACTGGGGCTACACCTTC. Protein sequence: CSTDWGYTF. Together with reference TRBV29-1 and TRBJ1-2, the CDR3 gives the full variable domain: SAVISQKPSRDICQRGTSLTIQCQVDSQVTMMFWYRQQPGQSLTLIATANQGSEATYESGFVIDKFPISRPNLTFSTLTVSNMSPEDSSIYLCSTDWGYTFGSGTRLTVV.

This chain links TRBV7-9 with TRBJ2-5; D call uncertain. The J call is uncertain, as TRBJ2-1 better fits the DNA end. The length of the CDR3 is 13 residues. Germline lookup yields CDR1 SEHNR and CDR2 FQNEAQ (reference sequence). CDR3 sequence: CASSQGQLDEQFF. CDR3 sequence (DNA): TGTGCCAGCAGCCAAGGGCAGTTAGACGAGCAGTTCTTC.

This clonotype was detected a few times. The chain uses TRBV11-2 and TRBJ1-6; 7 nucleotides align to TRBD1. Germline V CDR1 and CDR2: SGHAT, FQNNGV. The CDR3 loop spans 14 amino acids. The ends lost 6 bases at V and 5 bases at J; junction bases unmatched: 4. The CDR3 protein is CASSSTGHNSPLHF. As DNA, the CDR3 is TGTGCCAGCAGTTCGACAGGGCATAATTCACCCCTCCACTTT.

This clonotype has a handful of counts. CDR3 loop: CASSRTVGGYTF. CDR3 DNA: TGTGCCAGCAGCCGGACCGTGGGAGGCTACACCTTC. The chain is built from TRBV12-3 or TRBV12-4 and TRBJ1-2; the D is unclear. The length of the CDR3 is 12 residues. Trimming took 6 bases from V and 8 from J, leaving 13 bases between them.

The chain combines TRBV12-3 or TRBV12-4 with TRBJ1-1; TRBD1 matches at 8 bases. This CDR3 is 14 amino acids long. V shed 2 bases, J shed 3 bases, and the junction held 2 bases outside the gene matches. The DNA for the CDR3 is TGTGCCAGCAGTTTACGGACAGGGCACACTGAAGCTTTCTTT. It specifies CASSLRTGHTEAFF.

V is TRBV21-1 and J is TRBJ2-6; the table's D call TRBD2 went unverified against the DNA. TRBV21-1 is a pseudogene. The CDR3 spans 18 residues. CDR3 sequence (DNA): TGTGCCAGCAGCAAAGCGGGGGGGGAGGATTCTGGGGCCAACGTCCTGACTTTC. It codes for CASSKAGGEDSGANVLTF.

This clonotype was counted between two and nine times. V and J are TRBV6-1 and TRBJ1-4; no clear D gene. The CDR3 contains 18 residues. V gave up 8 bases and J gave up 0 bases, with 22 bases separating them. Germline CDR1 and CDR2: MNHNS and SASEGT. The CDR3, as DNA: TGTGCCAGCTCCAGTACACGGCTCCAAGGTGCAACTAATGAAAAACTGTTTTTT. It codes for CASSSTRLQGATNEKLFF.

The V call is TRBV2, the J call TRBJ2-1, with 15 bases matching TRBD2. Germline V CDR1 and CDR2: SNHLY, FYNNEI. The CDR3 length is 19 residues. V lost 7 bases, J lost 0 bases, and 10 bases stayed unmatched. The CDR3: CASKTQGLAGGSSYNEQFF. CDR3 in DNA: TGTGCCAGCAAGACCCAGGGACTAGCGGGGGGAAGCTCCTACAATGAGCAGTTCTTC.

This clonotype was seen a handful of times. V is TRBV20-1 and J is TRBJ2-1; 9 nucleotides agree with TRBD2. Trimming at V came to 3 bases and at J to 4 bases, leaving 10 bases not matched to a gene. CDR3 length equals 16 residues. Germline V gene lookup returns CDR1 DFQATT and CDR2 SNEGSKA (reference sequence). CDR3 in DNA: TGCAGTGCTAGGCCGTCAGCGGGGGGCACTTACAATGAGCAGTTCTTC. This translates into CSARPSAGGTYNEQFF.

The CDR3 here is CASSLWGDGTYEQYV. The CDR3 DNA sequence: TGTGCCAGCAGTTTATGGGGGGACGGGACCTACGAGCAGTACGTC. The chain combines TRBV28 with TRBJ2-7; D tentatively reads TRBD1 or TRBD2 (5 bases each). This CDR3 contains 15 residues. Germline CDR1 and CDR2: MDHEN and SYDVKM. The V gene lost 0 bases and the J gene lost 2 bases, with 11 bases spanning the gap.

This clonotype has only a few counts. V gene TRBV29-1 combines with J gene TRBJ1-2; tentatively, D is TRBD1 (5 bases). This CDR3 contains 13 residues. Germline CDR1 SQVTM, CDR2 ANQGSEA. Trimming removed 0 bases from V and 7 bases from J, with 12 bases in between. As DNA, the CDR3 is TGCAGCGTTGAAGATCGGGGGGTGGGTGGCTACACCTTC. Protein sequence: CSVEDRGVGGYTF.

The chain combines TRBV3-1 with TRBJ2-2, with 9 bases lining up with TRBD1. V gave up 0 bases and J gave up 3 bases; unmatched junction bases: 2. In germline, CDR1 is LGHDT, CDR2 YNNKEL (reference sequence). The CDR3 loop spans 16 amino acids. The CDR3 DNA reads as TGTGCCAGCAGCCAAGAACAGGGGGCGTACACCGGGGAGCTGTTTTTT. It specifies CASSQEQGAYTGELFF. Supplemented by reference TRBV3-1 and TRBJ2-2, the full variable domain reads DTAVSQTPKYLVTQMGNDKSIKCEQNLGHDTMYWYKQDSKKFLKIMFSYNNKELIINETVPNRFSPKSPDKAHLNLHINSLELGDSAVYFCASSQEQGAYTGELFFGEGSRLTVL.

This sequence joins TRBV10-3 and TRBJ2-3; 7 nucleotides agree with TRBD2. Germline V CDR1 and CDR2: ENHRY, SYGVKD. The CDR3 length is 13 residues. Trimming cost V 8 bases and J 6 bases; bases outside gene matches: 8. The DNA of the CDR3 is TGTGCCATCGCGGCTAACGGGAGGGATACGCAGTATTTT. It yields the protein CAIAANGRDTQYF.

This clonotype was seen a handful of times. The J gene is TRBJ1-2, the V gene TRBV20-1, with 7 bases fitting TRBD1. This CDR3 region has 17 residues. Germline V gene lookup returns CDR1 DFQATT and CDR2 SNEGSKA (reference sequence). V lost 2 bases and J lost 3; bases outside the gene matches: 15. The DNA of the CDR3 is TGCAGTGCTAGATCCCGACAGGGAAGTAGTAGATACTATGGCTACACCTTC. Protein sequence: CSARSRQGSSRYYGYTF.

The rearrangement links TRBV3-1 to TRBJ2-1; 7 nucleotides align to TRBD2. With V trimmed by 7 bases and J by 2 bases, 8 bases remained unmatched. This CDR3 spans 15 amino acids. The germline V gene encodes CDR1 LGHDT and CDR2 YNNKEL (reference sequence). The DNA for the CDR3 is TGTGCCAGCACCTATAGCGGGCCCGCCTACAATGAGCAGTTCTTC. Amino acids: CASTYSGPAYNEQFF.

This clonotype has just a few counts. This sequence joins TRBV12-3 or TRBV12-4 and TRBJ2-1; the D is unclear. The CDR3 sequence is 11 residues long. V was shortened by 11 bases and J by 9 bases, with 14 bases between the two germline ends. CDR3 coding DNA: TGTGCCGGAGCCGGCCAATTTGAGCAGTTCTTC. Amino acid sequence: CAGAGQFEQFF.

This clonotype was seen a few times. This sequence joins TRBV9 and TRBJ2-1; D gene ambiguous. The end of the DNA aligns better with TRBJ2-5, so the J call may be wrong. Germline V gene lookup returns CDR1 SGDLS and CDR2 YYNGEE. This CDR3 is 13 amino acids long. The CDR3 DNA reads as TGTGCCAGCAGCGGAAGGACCCTAGGGACCCAGTACTTC. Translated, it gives CASSGRTLGTQYF.

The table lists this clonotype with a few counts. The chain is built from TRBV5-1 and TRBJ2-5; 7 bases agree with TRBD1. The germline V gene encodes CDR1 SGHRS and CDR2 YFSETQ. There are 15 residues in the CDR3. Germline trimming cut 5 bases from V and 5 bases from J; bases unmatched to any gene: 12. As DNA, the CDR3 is TGCGCCAGCAGTTCTGATACAGGGGCAGGGGAGACCCAGTACTTC. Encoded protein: CASSSDTGAGETQYF.

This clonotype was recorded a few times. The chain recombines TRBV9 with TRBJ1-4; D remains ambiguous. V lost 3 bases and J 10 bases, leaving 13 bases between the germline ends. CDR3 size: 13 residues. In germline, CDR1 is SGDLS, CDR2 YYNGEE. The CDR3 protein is CASSAMTGGKLFF. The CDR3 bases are TGTGCCAGCAGCGCCATGACCGGCGGAAAACTGTTTTTT.

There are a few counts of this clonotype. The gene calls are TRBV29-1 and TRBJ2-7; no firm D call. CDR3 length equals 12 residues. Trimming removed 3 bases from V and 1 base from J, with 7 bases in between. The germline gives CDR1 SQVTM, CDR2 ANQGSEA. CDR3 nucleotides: TGCAGCGTTGACTCAGATTCCTACGAGCAGTACTTC. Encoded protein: CSVDSDSYEQYF.

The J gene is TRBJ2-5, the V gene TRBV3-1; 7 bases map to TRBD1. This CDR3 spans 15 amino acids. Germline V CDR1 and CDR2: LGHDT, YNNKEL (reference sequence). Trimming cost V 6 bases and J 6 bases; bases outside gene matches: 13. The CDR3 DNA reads TGTGCCAGCAGACAACGGATAGGGGGCCTGAAGACCCAGTACTTC. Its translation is CASRQRIGGLKTQYF.

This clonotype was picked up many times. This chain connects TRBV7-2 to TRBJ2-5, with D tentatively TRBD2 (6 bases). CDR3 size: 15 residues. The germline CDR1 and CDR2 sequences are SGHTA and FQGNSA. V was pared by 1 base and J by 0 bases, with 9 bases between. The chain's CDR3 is CASSLGGGNQETQYF. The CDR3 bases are TGTGCCAGCAGCTTAGGTGGGGGGAACCAAGAGACCCAGTACTTC.

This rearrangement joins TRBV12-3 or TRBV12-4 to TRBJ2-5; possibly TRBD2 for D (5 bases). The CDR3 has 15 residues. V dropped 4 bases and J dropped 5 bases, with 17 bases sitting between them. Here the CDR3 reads CASSWVGAARETQYF. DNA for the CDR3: TGTGCCAGCAGTTGGGTGGGAGCCGCCAGGGAGACCCAGTACTTC.